This TCR beta chain was sequenced during a study of cytomegalovirus exposure and HLA in healthy donors. Primers for the PCR totalled 60 Vbeta and 13 Jbeta. TCRdb's table, derived via immunoSEQ multiplex PCR, lists solely in-frame clones and lacks some. The data hold about 200,000 clones, with around 77% observed a single time. With regard to this clone: Its antigen is currently unknown.

Study-level findings and limits: Highly shared sequence variants in one cluster were likely a sequencing artifact. While the bulk of TCR sequences proved rare, some public TCRs turned up in many donors.

Germline V lookup: CDR1 MNHNS, CDR2 SASEGT. The germline V and J ends were trimmed by 0 bases and 7 bases, with 17 bases remaining between them. The CDR3 extends over 16 amino acids. The source material was PBMCs. The clonotype originates from a woman aged 25-40 years in good health and CMV-seronegative. The chain recombines TRBV6-1 with TRBJ2-3; possible D gene TRBD2, 6 bases. The CDR3 DNA sequence: TGTGCCAGCAGTGAAGCCATGGCTGGGGGGACGAATACGCAGTATTTT. Translated, it gives CASSEAMAGGTNTQYF.